This passage covers 20 T cell receptor beta chains from one sample sequenced in a study of CD8 T cells in Susac syndrome. Random hexamers primed reverse transcription of about 0.45 to 1 ug RNA. TCRdb reanalysed the immunoSEQ multiplex PCR reads using MiXCR and keeps one entry per CDR3 protein. The sample records some 200,000 distinct CDR3 sequences, 91% being singletons. The sequencing input was CD4+ T cells from PBMCs. Receptors originate from a human donor with Susac syndrome.

The J gene is TRBJ2-6, the V gene TRBV28; no clear D. With 2 bases removed from V and 2 bases from J, the gap between germline ends came to 13 bases. CDR1 is MDHEN, CDR2 SYDVKM, per germline. The CDR3 length is 17 residues. In nucleotides, the CDR3 is TGTGCCAGCAGTTTAATATGGGCAGTGGCTGGGGCCAACGTCCTGACTTTC. This translates into CASSLIWAVAGANVLTF.

CDR3 sequence reads: CSALHGGRGSYEQYF. The DNA for the CDR3 is TGCAGTGCCCTACACGGGGGCCGAGGCTCCTACGAGCAGTACTTC. The V and J genes are TRBV20-1 and TRBJ2-7, with D tentatively TRBD1 or TRBD2 (6 bases each). Germline V gene data show CDR1 as DFQATT and CDR2 as SNEGSKA (reference sequence). The CDR3 is 15 amino acids. Trimming removed 6 bases from V and 0 bases from J, with 18 bases in between.

The rearrangement links TRBV30 to TRBJ2-7; 8 bases line up with TRBD2. Unmatched junction bases numbered 2, after V lost 3 bases and J lost 4 bases. Germline CDR1 GTSNPN, CDR2 SVGIG (reference sequence). This CDR3 is built from 12 residues. The CDR3 DNA follows: TGTGCCTGGAGCCGCGGGGGGTACGAGCAGTACTTC. Translating gives CAWSRGGYEQYF.

The chain uses TRBV5-1 and TRBJ1-1; no firm D call. Looked up from germline, CDR1 is SGHRS and CDR2 is YFSETQ. Deletions cut 0 bases from V and 1 base from J, with 10 bases between. The CDR3 covers 15 residues. CDR3 in DNA: TGCGCCAGCAGCTTGGGGGCGGCAAAGAACACTGAAGCTTTCTTT. Its translation: CASSLGAAKNTEAFF.

This clonotype was recorded only once. The chain uses TRBV12-3 or TRBV12-4 and TRBJ2-1; 10 nucleotides match TRBD2. V was pared by 1 base and J by 8 bases, with 8 bases of the junction left unmatched. The CDR3 contains 16 residues. As DNA, the CDR3 is TGTGCCAGCAGTTTAGTAGCGAGCGGGGGGGACTATGAGCAGTTCTTC. Translating gives CASSLVASGGDYEQFF.

The gene calls are TRBV12-3 or TRBV12-4 and TRBJ1-6; TRBD1 might be the D (6 bases). V lost 5 bases and J lost 12, with 20 bases in between. CDR3 length: 15 amino acids. This CDR3 is CASSRKGHQVLPLHF. CDR3 nucleotides: TGTGCCAGCAGTCGTAAGGGACACCAGGTTTTACCCCTCCACTTT.

V and J are TRBV2 and TRBJ2-1; no reliable D call. Germline V lookup: CDR1 SNHLY, CDR2 FYNNEI. The CDR3 sequence is 17 residues long. The ends were cut back, 6 bases at V and 0 bases at J, with 18 bases in the middle. The CDR3 region has the DNA TGTGCCAGCAGCCAGATTCCGTTGGGTAGCTCCTACAATGAGCAGTTCTTC. It codes for CASSQIPLGSSYNEQFF.

The chain couples TRBV5-1 to TRBJ2-4; 11 bases line up with TRBD2. The J segment lost 7 bases and the V segment lost 3 bases, leaving 15 bases of the junction unmatched. The germline gives CDR1 SGHRS, CDR2 YFSETQ. This CDR3 contains 18 residues. CDR3 nucleotide sequence: TGCGCCAGCAGCTCCCCGATCGGGGCTAGCGGGGGGTACAACATTCAGTACTTC. It codes for CASSSPIGASGGYNIQYF.

The V gene is TRBV6-1, the J gene TRBJ2-7, with D perhaps TRBD1 or TRBD2 (7 bases each). V lost 4 bases and J lost 13, with 14 bases in between. CDR1 MNHNS and CDR2 SASEGT come from the germline V gene. This CDR3 is 11 amino acids long. CDR3 residues: CASSGGGQYYF. The CDR3, as DNA: TGTGCCAGCAGTGGGGGGGGACAGTACTACTTC.

The V and J genes are TRBV7-2 and TRBJ1-5; D remains unclear. Germline CDR1 and CDR2: SGHTA and FQGNSA. This CDR3 is built from 15 residues. Trimming shortened V by 2 bases and J by 3 bases, and 11 bases separated the two germline ends. CDR3 in amino acids: CASSLYSNNNQPQHF. CDR3 DNA sequence: TGTGCCAGCAGCTTATACAGCAATAACAATCAGCCCCAGCATTTT.

The chain joins TRBV20-1 to TRBJ2-1, with 7 bases fitting TRBD1. V shed 6 bases, J shed 1 base, and the junction held 0 bases outside the gene matches. Germline CDR1 and CDR2: DFQATT and SNEGSKA (reference sequence). This CDR3 contains 12 residues. CDR3 amino acids: CSAGQSYNEQFF. CDR3 sequence (DNA): TGCAGTGCGGGACAGTCCTACAATGAGCAGTTCTTC.

The gene calls are TRBV30 and TRBJ1-6; possibly TRBD1 for D (5 bases). CDR3 length equals 13 residues. Trimming took 0 bases from V and 15 from J, leaving 15 bases between them. The germline V gene has CDR1 GTSNPN and CDR2 SVGIG (reference sequence). In DNA, the CDR3 is TGTGCCTGGAGTGTACAGTCGTCGGGGGGCCTCCACTTT. Protein product: CAWSVQSSGGLHF.

The chain carries TRBV29-1 and TRBJ1-2; possibly TRBD1 for D (5 bases). Trimming cost V 7 bases and J 8 bases, with 20 bases left between them. The CDR3 loop spans 13 amino acids. Looked up from germline, CDR1 is SQVTM and CDR2 is ANQGSEA. The CDR3 loop is CSARDWSLWGYTF. In nucleotides, the CDR3 is TGCAGCGCCAGGGATTGGTCTTTGTGGGGCTACACCTTC.

This chain links TRBV25-1 with TRBJ1-1; no reliable D call. Germline-derived CDR1 and CDR2 are MGHDK and SYGVNS. The V end was cut by 2 bases, the J end by 1 base, with 17 bases between. CDR3 length equals 17 residues. CDR3 coding DNA: TGTGCCAGCAGTGAAATTAAGAACATTCCCCAGAACACTGAAGCTTTCTTT. This encodes CASSEIKNIPQNTEAFF.

V is TRBV6-6 and J is TRBJ2-6; D perhaps matches TRBD1 (6 bases). The V end lost 5 bases, the J end lost 2 bases, and 13 bases lay between the germline ends. The CDR3 has 16 residues. Germline loops: CDR1 MNHNY, CDR2 SVGAGI (reference sequence). The CDR3, as DNA: TGTGCCAGCAGTAGAAATACAGGGCCTGGGGCCAACGTCCTGACTTTC. The encoded protein is CASSRNTGPGANVLTF.

J is TRBJ2-3 and V is TRBV25-1; the D is unclear. The CDR3 runs 13 residues. The ends were cut back, 0 bases at V and 2 bases at J, with 3 bases in the middle. Per germline, CDR1 MGHDK and CDR2 SYGVNS. The CDR3 spells CASSEYPTDTQYF. The CDR3 coding sequence is TGTGCCAGCAGTGAATATCCCACAGATACGCAGTATTTT.

The CDR3 spells CASSYEADNYGYTF. The CDR3 DNA follows: TGTGCCAGCAGTTACGAGGCAGACAACTATGGCTACACCTTC. The J gene is TRBJ1-2, the V gene TRBV6-5; the D is unclear. The CDR3 is 14 amino acids. V lost 2 bases, J lost 2 bases, and 9 bases lay in between. Germline V CDR1 and CDR2: MNHEY, SVGAGI.

The rearrangement joins TRBV20-1 to TRBJ2-5; TRBD2 matches 7 bases. In germline, CDR1 is DFQATT, CDR2 SNEGSKA (reference sequence). CDR3 length: 14 amino acids. With V trimmed by 4 bases and J by 1 base, 6 bases remained unmatched. In nucleotides, the CDR3 is TGCAGTGCTAACCTCCTAGCGGTCCAAGAGACCCAGTACTTC. It is translated as CSANLLAVQETQYF.

This chain joins TRBV4-2 and TRBJ2-5; no clear D gene. The germline V and J ends were trimmed by 1 base and 5 bases, with 8 bases remaining between them. Per germline, CDR1 LGHNA and CDR2 YNFKEQ. This CDR3 is built from 13 residues. CDR3 in amino acids: CASSQVIRETQYF. The CDR3, as DNA: TGTGCCAGCAGCCAAGTGATCCGGGAGACCCAGTACTTC.

The chain uses TRBV15 and TRBJ2-3, with 8 bases matching TRBD1. The CDR3 totals 15 residues. After removal of 3 bases from V and 1 base from J, the junction contained 3 bases not matched to a gene. The germline CDR1 and CDR2 sequences are LNHNV and YYDKDF (reference sequence). CDR3 bases: TGTGCCACCAGCAGGTCGACAGGGGGCACAGATACGCAGTATTTT. It yields the protein CATSRSTGGTDTQYF.